This TCR beta chain was recorded in a study of blood T cell repertoires in COVID-19. The data were produced by immunoSEQ multiplex PCR, yet TCRdb's version contains in-frame clones alone and is incomplete. The sample comprises approximately 670,000 clones, around 90% of which are singletons, and under 0.3% rests with the top ten. The germline gives CDR1 SNHLY, CDR2 FYNNEI. The CDR3 contains 17 residues. V was trimmed by 1 base and J by 5 bases, leaving 20 bases between them. Input material: peripheral blood. The rearrangement uses TRBV2 and TRBJ1-1, with TRBD1 as a possible D gene (6 bases). The sequence came from a woman between 18 and 29 years old with acute or convalescent COVID-19. The CDR3 reads CASSEGGGPLSWTEAFF. The CDR3 nucleotides read TGTGCCAGCAGTGAAGGGGGGGGGCCATTAAGTTGGACTGAAGCTTTCTTT.